The T cell receptor (beta chain) under discussion was sequenced for a study of shared clonotypes between healthy human individuals (dated by TCRdb to about 2020). For context, the study as a whole: Three men and a couple of women, aged 18 to 49 years, made up the cohort. For each donor, three plates each were used for CD4 naive and CD4 memory, two plates were used for CD8 naive, and one plate was used for CD8 memory. Blood TCR repertoires of five healthy adults were deeply sequenced to estimate repertoire size and the extent of clonotype sharing between individuals. Different laboratories and diverse techniques were used to prepare libraries and sequence TCR repertoires, to increase sequencing depth and limit assay-specific biases. Leukapheresis yielded between about 0.8 and 9.5 billion PBMCs per donor. What the research found in general, with its limitations: Even with the large sequencing depth, rarefaction of the sorted-subset datasets indicated that sequencing was incomplete. Sharing across a few donors was observed for about 4.8% of naive CD4, 3% to 4% of naive CD8, over 2% of memory CD4, and about 0.4% of memory CD8 clonotypes. The small number of donors limited the genetic and exposure-history diversity represented. Based on pairwise subsampling, the degree of clonotype sharing among donors was expected to be affected by sequencing depth. Naive subsets generally had larger estimated clonotype richness than memory subsets. Sampling was limited to blood, and TCR repertoires in tissue likely differ from TCR repertoires in blood. Clonotypes shared by all four sorted-subset donors showed higher generation probabilities than non-shared clonotypes.

CDR1 and CDR2 are drawn from the germline V gene: SGHRS, YFSETQ. V is reduced by 1 base and J by 3 bases, leaving a spacing of 13 bases between them. The CDR3 goes from the cysteine to the phenylalanine over 16 residues. The kept DNA is CDR3 alone, 48 bases in frame from the first base. Of note for this clone: Its antigen is currently not known. No per-base quality is available; no much larger clone lies one base away.

Using the deep immunoSEQ assay, multiplex PCR amplified TCR CDR3 regions from genomic DNA. For each cell subset, the extracted genomic DNA was distributed evenly across all wells of several immunoSEQ 96-well plates, and each plate served as one replicate. For sorted subsets, approximately 0.2 ug of genomic DNA, equivalent to some 30,000 T cell genomes, went into each replicate PCR. Purified libraries were measured with a Qubit 3.0 fluorometer, size-checked on a Bioanalyzer 2100, and measured again with the KAPA Library Quantification kit. Each immunoSEQ 96-well plate was sequenced on its own single-read 150-cycle Illumina NextSeq 550 flow cell. The authors processed their data as follows. Because the immunoSEQ output included only junctional sequences and no quality scores, the filtering could not be the same as the filtering used for full-length reads. Sequences were annotated with PyIR, a Python wrapper for IgBLAST v1.9, using IMGT germline references to assign V/J genes and CDR3. Reads were filtered out if the reads had weak V/J assignments (E-value above 1e-6), no CDR3, stop codons, out-of-frame junctions, or ambiguous translated residues. V3J clonotypes were defined as sequences sharing an identical inferred V gene, J gene, and CDR3 amino acid sequence. Percentage overlap between repertoires was calculated by dividing the number of shared unique clonotypes by the size of the smaller repertoire. Richness of each repertoire was evaluated using RTK rarefaction, the Chao1 estimator, and Recon v2.1 estimates of unobserved clonotypes. OLGA was used to compute generation probabilities for all TCRbeta clonotypes that the gDNA method yielded from four donors. TCRdb obtained this table from immuneACCESS and retained in-frame rearrangements with V and J assigned. These tables miss some clones; where compared with another copy, unresolved V genes account for less than half of the shortfall, and the remainder is unexplained. The DNA was the basis for D and trimming; V, J and clone size are from that table. The sample table holds 2,500,000 or so clones, of which under 95% were seen once. Around 0.37% of the sample is held by the ten biggest clonotypes.

Donors were healthy HIV-negative adults with no recently reported acute infections or vaccinations. Only Caucasian adults living in Nashville, Tennessee, USA were represented among the donors. Magnetic negative selection was used to enrich CD4+ T cells, after which naive cells were positively selected on CD45RA and the negative fraction became the memory subset. Blood was obtained by leukapheresis, after which PBMCs were separated by Ficoll-Histopaque density gradient centrifugation and cryopreserved in liquid nitrogen vapor phase. Analytical flow cytometry was used to check the purity and quantity of each magnetically sorted T cell population. Each sorted fraction had its genomic DNA isolated and then quantified by UV absorbance on a Nanodrop 2000c.

The receptor chain draws on TRBV5-1 and TRBJ2-2, with the D gene not clear enough to name. The source of this sequence is a man between 18 and 35 years old in good health. Some clones in this sample may be carry-over from other donors' samples. Sequenced: naive CD4+ T cells from PBMCs. The cell subset or site label, as the study defines it: CD45RA+ positively selected. The CDR3 loop reads CASSLSTASYTGELFF. The sequenced DNA: TGCGCCAGCAGCTTGAGTACAGCCTCATACACCGGGGAGCTGTTTTTT.